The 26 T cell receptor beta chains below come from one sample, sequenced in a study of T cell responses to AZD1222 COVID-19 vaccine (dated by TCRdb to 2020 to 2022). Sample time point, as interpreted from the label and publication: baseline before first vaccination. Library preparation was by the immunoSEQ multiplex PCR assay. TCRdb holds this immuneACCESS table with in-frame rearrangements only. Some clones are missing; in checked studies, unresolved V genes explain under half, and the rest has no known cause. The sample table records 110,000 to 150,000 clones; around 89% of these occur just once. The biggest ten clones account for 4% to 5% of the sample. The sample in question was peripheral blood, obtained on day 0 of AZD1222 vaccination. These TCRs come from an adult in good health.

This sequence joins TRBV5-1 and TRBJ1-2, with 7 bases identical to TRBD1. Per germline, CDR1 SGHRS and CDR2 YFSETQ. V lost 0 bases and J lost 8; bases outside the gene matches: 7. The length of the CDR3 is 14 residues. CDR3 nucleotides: TGCGCCAGCAGCTTGGGGACAGGTCAGGACGGCTACACCTTC. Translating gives CASSLGTGQDGYTF.

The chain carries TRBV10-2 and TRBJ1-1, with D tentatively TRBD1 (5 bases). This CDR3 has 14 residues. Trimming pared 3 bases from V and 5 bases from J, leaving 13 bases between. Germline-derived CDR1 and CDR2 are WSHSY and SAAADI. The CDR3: CASSDSGSKTEAFF. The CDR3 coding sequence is TGCGCCAGCAGTGACTCAGGGTCTAAAACTGAAGCTTTCTTT.

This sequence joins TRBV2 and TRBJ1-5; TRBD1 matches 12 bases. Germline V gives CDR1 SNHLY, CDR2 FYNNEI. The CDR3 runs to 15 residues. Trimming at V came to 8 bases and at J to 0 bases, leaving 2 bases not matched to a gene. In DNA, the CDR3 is TGTGCCAGCGGGACAGGGGGCTTTAGCAATCAGCCCCAGCATTTT. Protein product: CASGTGGFSNQPQHF.

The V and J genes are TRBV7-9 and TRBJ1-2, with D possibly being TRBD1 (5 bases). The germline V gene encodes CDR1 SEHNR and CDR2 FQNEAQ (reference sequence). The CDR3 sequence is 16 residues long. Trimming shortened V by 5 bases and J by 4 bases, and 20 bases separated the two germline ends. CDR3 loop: CASSRAAGSFSYGYTF. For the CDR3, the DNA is TGTGCCAGCAGCAGAGCGGCAGGGAGTTTTAGCTATGGCTACACCTTC.

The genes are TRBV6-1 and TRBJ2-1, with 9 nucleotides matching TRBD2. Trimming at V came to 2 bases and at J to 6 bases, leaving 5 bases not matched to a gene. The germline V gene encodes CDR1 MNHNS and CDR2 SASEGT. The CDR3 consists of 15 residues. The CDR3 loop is CASSERSGSPNEQFF. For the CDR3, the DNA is TGTGCCAGCAGTGAACGTAGCGGGAGCCCCAATGAGCAGTTCTTC.

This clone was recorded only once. The CDR3, as DNA: TGTGCCAGTACAAGGGGAGGGGGCCCCACTGAAGCTTTCTTT. This codes for CASTRGGGPTEAFF. This chain links TRBV19 with TRBJ1-1; 7 nucleotides agree with TRBD1. The trim removed 7 bases at V and 4 bases at J, leaving 9 bases unmatched. Germline CDR1 and CDR2: LNHDA and SQIVND (reference sequence). The length of the CDR3 is 14 residues.

The DNA for the CDR3 is TGTGCCAGCAGACCGGCGGTTCCTGCGAAGGAGACCCAGTACTTC. Its translation is CASRPAVPAKETQYF. The chain joins TRBV28 to TRBJ2-5; D unresolved. V dropped 6 bases and J dropped 5 bases, with 19 bases sitting between them. The CDR3 contains 15 residues. The germline CDR1 and CDR2 sequences are MDHEN and SYDVKM.

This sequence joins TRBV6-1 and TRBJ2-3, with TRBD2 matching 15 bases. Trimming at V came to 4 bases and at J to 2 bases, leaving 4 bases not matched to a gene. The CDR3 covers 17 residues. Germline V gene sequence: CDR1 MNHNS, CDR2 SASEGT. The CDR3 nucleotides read TGTGCCAGCAGTGCGGGACTAGCGGGAGGACACACAGATACGCAGTATTTT. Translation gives CASSAGLAGGHTDTQYF.

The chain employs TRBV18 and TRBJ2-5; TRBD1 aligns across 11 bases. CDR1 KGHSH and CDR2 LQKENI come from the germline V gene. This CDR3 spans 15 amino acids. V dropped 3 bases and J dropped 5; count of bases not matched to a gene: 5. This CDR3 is CASSPDRGRQETQYF. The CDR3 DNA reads TGTGCCAGCTCACCGGACAGGGGGCGGCAGGAGACCCAGTACTTC.

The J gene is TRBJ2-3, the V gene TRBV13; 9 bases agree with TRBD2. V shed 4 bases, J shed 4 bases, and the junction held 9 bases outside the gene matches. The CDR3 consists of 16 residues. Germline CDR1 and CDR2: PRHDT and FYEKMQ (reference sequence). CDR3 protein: CASSSLLGTSPDTQYF. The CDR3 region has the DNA TGTGCCAGCAGCTCCTTACTCGGGACTAGCCCAGATACGCAGTATTTT.

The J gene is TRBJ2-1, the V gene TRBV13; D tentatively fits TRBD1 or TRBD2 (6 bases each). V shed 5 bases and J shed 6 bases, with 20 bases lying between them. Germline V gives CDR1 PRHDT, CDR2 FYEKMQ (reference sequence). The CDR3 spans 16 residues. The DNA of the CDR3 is TGTGCCAGCAGCCGTCTCCGCGGAGGAGGGGGCAATGAGCAGTTCTTC. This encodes CASSRLRGGGGNEQFF.

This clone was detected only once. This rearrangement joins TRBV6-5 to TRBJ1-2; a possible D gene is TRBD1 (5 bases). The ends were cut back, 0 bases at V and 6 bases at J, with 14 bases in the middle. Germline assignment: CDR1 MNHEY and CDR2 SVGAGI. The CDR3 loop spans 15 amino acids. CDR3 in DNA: TGTGCCAGCAGTTACTCGCCGTACAGGAGCGATGGCTACACCTTC. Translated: CASSYSPYRSDGYTF.

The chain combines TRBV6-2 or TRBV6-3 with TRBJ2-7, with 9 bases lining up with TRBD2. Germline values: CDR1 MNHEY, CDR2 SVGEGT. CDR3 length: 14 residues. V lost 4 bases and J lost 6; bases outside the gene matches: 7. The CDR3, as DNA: TGTGCCAGCAGTTTTAGCGGGAGATCTCCCGAGCAGTACTTC. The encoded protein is CASSFSGRSPEQYF.

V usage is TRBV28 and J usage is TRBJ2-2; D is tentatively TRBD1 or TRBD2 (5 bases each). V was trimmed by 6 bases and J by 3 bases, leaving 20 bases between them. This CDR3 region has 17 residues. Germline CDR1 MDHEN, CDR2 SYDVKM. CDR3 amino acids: CASSRPGRAGDTGELFF. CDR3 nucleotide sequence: TGTGCCAGCAGCAGGCCGGGACGGGCAGGCGACACCGGGGAGCTGTTTTTT.

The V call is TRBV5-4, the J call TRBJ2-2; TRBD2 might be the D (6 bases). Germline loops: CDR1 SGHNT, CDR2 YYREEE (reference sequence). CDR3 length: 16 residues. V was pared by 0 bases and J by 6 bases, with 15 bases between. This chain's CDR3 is CASSLVSAGPAGELFF. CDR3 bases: TGTGCCAGCAGCTTGGTTTCTGCGGGACCCGCCGGGGAGCTGTTTTTT.

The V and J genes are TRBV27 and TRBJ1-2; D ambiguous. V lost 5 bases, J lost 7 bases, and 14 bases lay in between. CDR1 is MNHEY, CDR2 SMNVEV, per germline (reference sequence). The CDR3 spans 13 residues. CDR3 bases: TGTGCCAGCAGTCCTCAGGTGGCGCGTGGCTACACCTTC. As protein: CASSPQVARGYTF.

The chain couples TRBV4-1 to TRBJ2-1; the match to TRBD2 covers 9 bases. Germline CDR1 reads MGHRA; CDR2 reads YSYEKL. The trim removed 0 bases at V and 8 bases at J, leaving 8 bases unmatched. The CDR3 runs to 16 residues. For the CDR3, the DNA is TGCGCCAGCAGCCAAGATCGGCGGGGGGGCCCCGATGAGCAGTTCTTC. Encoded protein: CASSQDRRGGPDEQFF.

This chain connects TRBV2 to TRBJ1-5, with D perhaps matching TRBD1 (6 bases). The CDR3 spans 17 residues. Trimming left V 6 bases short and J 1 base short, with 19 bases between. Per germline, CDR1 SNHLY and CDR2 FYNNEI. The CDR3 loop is CASSARIPGHSNQPQHF. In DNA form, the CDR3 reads TGTGCCAGCAGCGCAAGAATTCCGGGACACAGCAATCAGCCCCAGCATTTT.

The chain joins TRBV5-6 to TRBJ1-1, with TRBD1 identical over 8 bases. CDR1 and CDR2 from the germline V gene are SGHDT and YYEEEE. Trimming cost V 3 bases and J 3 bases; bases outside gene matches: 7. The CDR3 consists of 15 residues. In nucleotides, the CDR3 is TGTGCCAGCAGCTGGACAGGGTTAAAGGACACTGAAGCTTTCTTT. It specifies CASSWTGLKDTEAFF.

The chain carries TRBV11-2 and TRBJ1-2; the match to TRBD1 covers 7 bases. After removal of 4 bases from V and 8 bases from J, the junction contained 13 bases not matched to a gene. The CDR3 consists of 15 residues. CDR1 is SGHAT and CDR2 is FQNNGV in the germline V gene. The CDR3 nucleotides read TGTGCCAGCAGCTCCACAGGGGTGGAGGTCGAGGGCTACACCTTC. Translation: CASSSTGVEVEGYTF.

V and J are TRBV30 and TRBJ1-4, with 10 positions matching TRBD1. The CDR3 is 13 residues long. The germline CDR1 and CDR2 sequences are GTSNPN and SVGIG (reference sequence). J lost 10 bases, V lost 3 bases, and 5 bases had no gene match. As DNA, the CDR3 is TGTGCCTGGAGGGACAGGGGGACAGGAAAACTGTTTTTT. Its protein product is CAWRDRGTGKLFF.

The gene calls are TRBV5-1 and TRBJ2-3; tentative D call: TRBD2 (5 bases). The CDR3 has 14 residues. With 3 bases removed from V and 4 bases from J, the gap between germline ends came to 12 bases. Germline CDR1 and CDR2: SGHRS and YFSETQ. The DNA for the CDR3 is TGCGCCAGCAGCTCGGGAAGTTGGGCAGATACGCAGTATTTT. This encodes CASSSGSWADTQYF.

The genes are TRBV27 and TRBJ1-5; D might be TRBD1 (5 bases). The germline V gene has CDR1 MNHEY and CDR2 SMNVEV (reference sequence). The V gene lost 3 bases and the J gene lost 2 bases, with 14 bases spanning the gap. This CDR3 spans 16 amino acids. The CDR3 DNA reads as TGTGCCAGCAGTTTGGGGGGTGGGATAGGCAATCAGCCCCAGCATTTT. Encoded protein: CASSLGGGIGNQPQHF.

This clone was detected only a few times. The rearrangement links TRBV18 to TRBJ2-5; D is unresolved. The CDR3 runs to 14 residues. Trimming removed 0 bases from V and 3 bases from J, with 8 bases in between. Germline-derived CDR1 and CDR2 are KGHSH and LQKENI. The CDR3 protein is CASSPPWSEETQYF. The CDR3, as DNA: TGTGCCAGCTCACCACCGTGGAGCGAAGAGACCCAGTACTTC.

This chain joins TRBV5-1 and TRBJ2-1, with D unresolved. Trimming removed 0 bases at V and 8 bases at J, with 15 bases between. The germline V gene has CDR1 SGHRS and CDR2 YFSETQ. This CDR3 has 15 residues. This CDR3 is CASSLGAGGIDEQFF. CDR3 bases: TGCGCCAGCAGCTTGGGGGCAGGTGGAATAGATGAGCAGTTCTTC.

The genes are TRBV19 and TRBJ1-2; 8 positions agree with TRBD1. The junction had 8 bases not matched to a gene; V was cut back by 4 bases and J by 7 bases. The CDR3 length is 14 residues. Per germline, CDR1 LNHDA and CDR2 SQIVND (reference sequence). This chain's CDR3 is CASSTRDRSSGYTF. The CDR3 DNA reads TGTGCCAGTAGTACCCGGGACAGGTCCAGTGGCTACACCTTC.